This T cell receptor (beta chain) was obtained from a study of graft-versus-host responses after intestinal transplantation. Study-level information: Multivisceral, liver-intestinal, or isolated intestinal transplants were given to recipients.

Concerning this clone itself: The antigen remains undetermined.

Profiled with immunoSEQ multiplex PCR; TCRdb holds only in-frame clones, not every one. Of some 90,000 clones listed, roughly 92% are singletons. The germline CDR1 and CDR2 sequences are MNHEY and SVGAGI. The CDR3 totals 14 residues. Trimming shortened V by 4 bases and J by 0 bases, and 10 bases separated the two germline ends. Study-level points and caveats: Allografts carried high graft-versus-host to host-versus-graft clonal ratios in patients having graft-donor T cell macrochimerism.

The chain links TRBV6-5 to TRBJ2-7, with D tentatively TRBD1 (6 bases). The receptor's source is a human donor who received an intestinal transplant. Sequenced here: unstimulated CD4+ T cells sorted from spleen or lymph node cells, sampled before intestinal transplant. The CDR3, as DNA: TGTGCCAGCAGTTCCCGGACAGACTCCTACGAGCAGTACTTC. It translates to CASSSRTDSYEQYF.